The T cell receptor beta chain under discussion was sequenced for a study of cytotoxic CD8 clonotypes in ibrutinib-treated CLL. Overall study context: Average yields of about 260,000 productive templates and 75,000 to 95,000 productive rearrangements characterized the samples. Whole-study results and caveats: For progressing versus sustained-remission patients, sampling times were not the same. Public clonotypes were seen rarely and were contracted or stable on treatment.

This clone was observed a few times. The antigen remains undetermined. Produced via immunoSEQ multiplex PCR; TCRdb's table is partial and in-frame only. The sample contains around 310,000 clones, 80% of which appear only once. Trimming stripped 9 bases from V and 10 bases from J, with 13 bases between. CDR1 is KGHSH and CDR2 is LQKENI in the germline V gene. CDR3 length: 11 residues. This receptor was obtained from a human donor with chronic lymphocytic leukemia. The rearrangement uses TRBV18 and TRBJ2-1; tentative D call: TRBD2 (6 bases). The starting material was PBMCs, obtained before ibrutinib treatment. DNA of the CDR3: TGTGCCAGTCACCGGGACTCAGAGCAGTTCTTC. Its protein is CASHRDSEQFF.